One sample yielded the 22 T cell receptor beta chains listed below, sequenced in a study of chemoradiotherapy in HPV16-positive cancers. Produced via immunoSEQ multiplex PCR; TCRdb's table is partial and in-frame only. The repertoire holds about 66,000 clones, with about nine tenths as singletons. The sequencing used blood, collected from a patient who underwent chemoradiotherapy. The receptors derive from a human donor with HPV-associated anogenital cancer.

CDR3 sequence: CASRPLGDTEAFF. The DNA of the CDR3 is TGTGCCAGCAGGCCCCTCGGAGACACTGAAGCTTTCTTT. The chain has TRBV6-5 and TRBJ1-1; D unclear. The germline CDR1 and CDR2 sequences are MNHEY and SVGAGI. The CDR3 covers 13 residues. V lost 6 bases to trimming and J lost 3 bases, with 11 bases between them.

This clone has a single count. The chain couples TRBV6-5 to TRBJ1-5; D remains ambiguous. Looked up from germline, CDR1 is MNHEY and CDR2 is SVGAGI. This CDR3 is built from 14 residues. Trimming pared 7 bases from V and 3 bases from J, leaving 13 bases between. The CDR3 reads CASTDHFDNQPQHF. The CDR3, as DNA: TGTGCCAGCACCGACCACTTTGACAATCAGCCCCAGCATTTT.

The V gene is TRBV4-2, the J gene TRBJ2-1, with 11 bases fitting TRBD2. Trimming removed 5 bases from V and 7 bases from J; junction bases left unmatched: 7. The CDR3 totals 15 residues. Germline V CDR1 and CDR2: LGHNA, YNFKEQ. In DNA, the CDR3 is TGTGCCAGCAGCATTCTAGCGGGGGGCGGGAATGAGCAGTTCTTC. Translating it yields CASSILAGGGNEQFF.

The V and J genes are TRBV5-1 and TRBJ2-5; tentative D call: TRBD1 (5 bases). Germline CDR1 SGHRS, CDR2 YFSETQ. This CDR3 contains 14 residues. Trimming left V 0 bases short and J 2 bases short, with 8 bases between. The CDR3 DNA is TGCGCCAGCAGCTTGGGTGACAGACAAGAGACCCAGTACTTC. Its protein is CASSLGDRQETQYF.

J is TRBJ2-2 and V is TRBV5-6; 8 nucleotides align to TRBD1. The CDR3 covers 15 residues. V was clipped by 3 bases and J by 7 bases; unmatched bases: 8. Germline loops: CDR1 SGHDT, CDR2 YYEEEE. CDR3 nucleotides: TGTGCCAGCAGCTACCGACAGGGGAAGGTCGGGGAGCTGTTTTTT. It specifies CASSYRQGKVGELFF.

J is TRBJ1-3 and V is TRBV23-1; D gene unclear. TRBV23-1 is assigned to the ORF class and has an uncertain function. The CDR3 has 15 residues. V shed 4 bases and J shed 0 bases, with 10 bases lying between them. The CDR3 DNA is TGCGCCAGCAGTCGAGTGGTGCTCTCTGGAAACACCATATATTTT. Translating it yields CASSRVVLSGNTIYF.

This clone was seen just once. V and J are TRBV2 and TRBJ1-2; D unclear. Trimming took 2 bases from V and 1 from J, leaving 14 bases between them. From germline, CDR1 is SNHLY and CDR2 FYNNEI. This CDR3 spans 16 amino acids. In DNA form, the CDR3 reads TGTGCCAGCAGTGAAACGATAAGGGTCGGTAACTATGGCTACACCTTC. This encodes CASSETIRVGNYGYTF.

This chain connects TRBV6-5 to TRBJ1-5, with no clear D. The CDR3 has 13 amino acids. V lost 5 bases to trimming and J lost 2 bases, with 7 bases between them. Germline lookup yields CDR1 MNHEY and CDR2 SVGAGI. In DNA form, the CDR3 reads TGTGCCAGCAGTATATATGGCAATCAGCCCCAGCATTTT. Translated: CASSIYGNQPQHF.

The J gene is TRBJ1-2, the V gene TRBV10-2; 8 bases align to TRBD1. Germline V CDR1 and CDR2: WSHSY, SAAADI. V lost 3 bases to trimming and J lost 6 bases; unmatched junction nucleotides: 12. The CDR3 consists of 16 residues. CDR3 residues: CASSERSGGMGDGYTF. CDR3 nucleotide sequence: TGCGCCAGCAGTGAAAGGTCAGGGGGCATGGGGGATGGCTACACCTTC.

The V gene is TRBV5-1, the J gene TRBJ1-3, with 8 bases aligning to TRBD1. CDR1 SGHRS and CDR2 YFSETQ come from the germline V gene. Trimming took 1 base from V and 0 from J; bases not matched to a gene: 6. The CDR3 loop spans 17 amino acids. The CDR3 coding sequence is TGCGCCAGCAGCTTGATGGGACAGGACTTCTCTGGAAACACCATATATTTT. Its translation is CASSLMGQDFSGNTIYF.

CDR3 DNA sequence: TGTGCCAGTAGTTGGGGATTCCCCAACGAGCAGTACTTC. Protein: CASSWGFPNEQYF. The chain recombines TRBV19 with TRBJ2-7, with D unclear. Trimming removed 5 bases from V and 5 bases from J, with 13 bases in between. The CDR3 has 13 amino acids. Germline loops: CDR1 LNHDA, CDR2 SQIVND (reference sequence).

CDR3 DNA: TGTGCCAGCAGCTTAGGGGGCTGGGAGTTCTTC. Protein product: CASSLGGWEFF. The chain uses TRBV11-2 and TRBJ2-1, with a possible D match to TRBD1 (5 bases). In germline, CDR1 is SGHAT, CDR2 FQNNGV. The CDR3 is 11 residues long. With 1 base removed from V and 14 bases from J, the gap between germline ends came to 9 bases.

The CDR3 loop is CASSLGGGNYGYTF. The CDR3, as DNA: TGTGCCAGCAGCTTAGGCGGGGGAAACTATGGCTACACCTTC. This chain links TRBV28 with TRBJ1-2, with D possibly matching TRBD1 (5 bases). The germline V gene has CDR1 MDHEN and CDR2 SYDVKM. V was clipped by 6 bases and J by 2 bases, with 13 bases between them. This CDR3 is 14 amino acids long.

This chain links TRBV30 with TRBJ1-5; TRBD1 matches 8 bases. The CDR3 consists of 17 residues. V was clipped by 2 bases and J by 2 bases; unmatched bases: 11. Germline CDR1 and CDR2: GTSNPN and SVGIG (reference sequence). This CDR3 reads CAWSIQGGIGGNQPQHF. The CDR3 DNA is TGTGCCTGGAGTATACAGGGGGGGATCGGGGGCAATCAGCCCCAGCATTTT.

The count of this clone is one. The chain links TRBV5-1 to TRBJ2-2; the match to TRBD2 covers 9 bases. The J segment lost 7 bases and the V segment lost 0 bases, leaving 4 bases of the junction unmatched. This CDR3 has 15 amino acids. CDR1 and CDR2 from the germline V gene are SGHRS and YFSETQ. CDR3 in DNA: TGCGCCAGCAGCTTGGAAGGGACTAGCTACGGGGAGCTGTTTTTT. This translates into CASSLEGTSYGELFF.

The chain has TRBV5-6 and TRBJ1-1, with 8 bases fitting TRBD1. This CDR3 region has 16 residues. Germline-derived CDR1 and CDR2 are SGHDT and YYEEEE. V lost 1 base, J lost 0 bases, and 5 bases stayed unmatched. The CDR3 coding sequence is TGTGCCAGCAGCTTGACCCCGACAGGGGTGAACACTGAAGCTTTCTTT. It codes for CASSLTPTGVNTEAFF.

In this sample, this clone turned up a few times. V is TRBV12-5 and J is TRBJ1-2; TRBD1 agrees at 10 bases. With V trimmed by 5 bases and J by 8 bases, 8 bases remained unmatched. Germline CDR1 reads LGHNT; CDR2 reads FRNRAP. CDR3 length: 14 amino acids. The DNA for the CDR3 is TGTGCTAGTGGTCTGGGACAGGGGTCGAAAGGCTACACCTTC. It yields the protein CASGLGQGSKGYTF.

V is TRBV30 and J is TRBJ1-6, with D tentatively TRBD1 (6 bases). Germline values: CDR1 GTSNPN, CDR2 SVGIG (reference sequence). The CDR3 length is 14 residues. V gave up 0 bases and J gave up 8 bases, with 11 bases separating them. The CDR3 bases are TGTGCCTGGAGTGTAACAGGGATGGATTCACCCCTCCACTTT. Amino acid sequence: CAWSVTGMDSPLHF.

In DNA form, the CDR3 reads TGTGCCAGCAGTGAACGACAGGGTGGCTCTGAAGCTTTCTTT. Translating gives CASSERQGGSEAFF. J is TRBJ1-1 and V is TRBV6-1; 7 nucleotides line up with TRBD1. The V and J ends lost 2 bases and 6 bases, in that order; junction bases with no gene match: 6. The CDR3 covers 14 residues. Germline V gene sequence: CDR1 MNHNS, CDR2 SASEGT.

The chain links TRBV6-1 to TRBJ1-3, with TRBD1 as a possible D gene (6 bases). Germline lookup yields CDR1 MNHNS and CDR2 SASEGT. This CDR3 comprises 15 residues. Trimming pared 7 bases from V and 0 bases from J, leaving 13 bases between. CDR3 coding DNA: TGTGCCAGCATGGACAGATATTTCTCTGGAAACACCATATATTTT. It codes for CASMDRYFSGNTIYF.

This chain connects TRBV5-6 to TRBJ2-7; D uncertain. The CDR3 is made up of 12 amino acids. The V gene lost 5 bases and the J gene lost 2 bases, with 8 bases spanning the gap. CDR1 and CDR2 from the germline V gene are SGHDT and YYEEEE. The CDR3 region is CASSRWAYEQYF. CDR3 in DNA: TGTGCCAGCAGTCGGTGGGCCTACGAGCAGTACTTC.

J is TRBJ2-7 and V is TRBV5-4; TRBD2 matches 13 bases. The germline CDR1 and CDR2 sequences are SGHNT and YYREEE (reference sequence). CDR3 length equals 15 residues. Trimming cost V 3 bases and J 1 base; bases outside gene matches: 1. The CDR3 reads CASSSLAGGSYEQYF. DNA of the CDR3: TGTGCCAGCAGCTCACTAGCGGGAGGGTCCTACGAGCAGTACTTC.